The text below deals with one TCR beta chain. No antigen is known for it. This specimen comes from a study of T cell responses to AZD1222 COVID-19 vaccine. Findings of the study overall: Increases in Spike-specific TCR breadth and depth were seen after two AZD1222 doses.

The data were produced by immunoSEQ multiplex PCR, yet TCRdb's version contains in-frame clones alone and is incomplete. The table shows about 120,000 clones, with roughly 90% occurring only once. This CDR3 has 15 amino acids. With 3 bases removed from V and 3 bases from J, the gap between germline ends came to 15 bases. Germline values: CDR1 SGDLS, CDR2 YYNGEE. Source: peripheral blood, taken on day 0 of AZD1222 vaccination. This TCR derives from an adult in good health. The V gene is TRBV9, the J gene TRBJ1-2; tentative D call: TRBD1 (5 bases). DNA of the CDR3: TGTGCCAGCAGCGCGGGGAGGGGAACAGACTATGGCTACACCTTC. Translation: CASSAGRGTDYGYTF.